Frequency places the clone carrying this T cell receptor (beta chain) as medium-sized. Its antigen is still unknown. Each TRB cDNA library was prepared by 5' RACE (with UMI labels). TCRdb re-called the 5' RACE reads and shows each CDR3 protein once, DNA omitted. This repertoire includes 8,000 to 10,000 distinct CDR3 sequences. These data are taken from a study of CXCR3-negative and CXCR3-positive naive CD8 T cells. Study-wide context: With about 1.5 +/- 0.3 million reads per library, the TRB reads numbered roughly 130 million in total. Notes on the study in general: Both naive subsets carried similar amounts of surface CD5, so TCR strength was inferred from TRB CDR3 properties.

This CDR3 has 13 residues. The germline V gene has CDR1 SQVTM and CDR2 ANQGSEA. This chain connects TRBV29-1 to TRBJ2-1. Sequenced: naive CXCR3- CD8+ T cells from blood. Specified subset: CD45RO-CCR7+CD27+CD95- naive CD8+ T cells lacking CXCR3 (TNR3-). The receptor was isolated from a human donor in good health. Some clones in this sample may be carry-over from other donors' samples. CDR3 residues: CSVEDVNYNEQFF.